What follows is one T cell receptor (beta chain) and its context. The antigen remains unidentified. Produced via immunoSEQ multiplex PCR; TCRdb's table is partial and in-frame only. This sample has about 120,000 clones, with over 75% found just once. This specimen comes from a study of T cell clones after liver transplantation. On the study more broadly: Graft-donor-reactive sequences were compared with third-party-reactive TCRbeta sequences from pre-transplant mixed lymphocyte reactions. HCV positivity affected three of eight recipients; the rest lacked autoimmune or viral indications.

General study points: Post-transplant time points were not standardized, so conclusions are preliminary.

The material sequenced was CD4+ T cells from blood, taken 12 months after liver transplant. The TCR was taken from a human patient who received a liver transplant. T cells may partly derive from the graft donor.

The CDR3 reads CASSPTKGRDIAGGTDTQYF. The DNA of the CDR3 is TGTGCCAGCAGCCCAACTAAGGGTAGAGATATAGCGGGAGGCACAGATACGCAGTATTTT. The gene calls are TRBV4-2 and TRBJ2-3; TRBD2 aligns across 9 bases. V lost 4 bases to trimming and J lost 1 base; unmatched junction nucleotides: 18. Looked up from germline, CDR1 is LGHNA and CDR2 is YNFKEQ. The CDR3 runs to 20 residues.